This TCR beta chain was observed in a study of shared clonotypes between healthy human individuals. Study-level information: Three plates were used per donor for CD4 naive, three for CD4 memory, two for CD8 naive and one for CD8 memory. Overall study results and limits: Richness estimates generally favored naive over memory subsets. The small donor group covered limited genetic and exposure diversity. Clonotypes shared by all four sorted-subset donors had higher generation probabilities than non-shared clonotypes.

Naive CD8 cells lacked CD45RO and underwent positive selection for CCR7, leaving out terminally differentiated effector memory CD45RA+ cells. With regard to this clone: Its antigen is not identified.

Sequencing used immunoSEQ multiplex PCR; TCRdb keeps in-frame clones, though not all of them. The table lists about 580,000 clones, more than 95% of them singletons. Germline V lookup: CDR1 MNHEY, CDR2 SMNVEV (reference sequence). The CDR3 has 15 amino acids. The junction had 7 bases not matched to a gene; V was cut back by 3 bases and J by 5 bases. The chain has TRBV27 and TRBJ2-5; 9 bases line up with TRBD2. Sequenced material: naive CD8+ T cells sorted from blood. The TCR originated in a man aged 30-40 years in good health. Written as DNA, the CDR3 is TGTGCCAGCAGTTTGCAATTAGCGGGAGTGGAGACCCAGTACTTC. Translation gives CASSLQLAGVETQYF.